This TCR beta chain was obtained from a study of cytomegalovirus exposure and HLA in healthy donors. The study, taken as a whole, reports: A later analysis associated roughly 15,000 TCR beta sequences with HLA alleles at a 0.05 false discovery rate. As confirmed in vitro, a few CMV-associated chains were specific for CMV antigens. Associated with cytomegalovirus, according to the listing, were around 160 TCR beta chains.

Germline V gene data show CDR1 as MNHNY and CDR2 as SVGAGI (reference sequence). V lost 5 bases and J lost 2; bases outside the gene matches: 8. The CDR3 runs 15 residues. Notes on this clone: Its antigen is undetermined.

The PCR made use of 60 Vbeta and 13 Jbeta primers. TCRdb's table, derived via immunoSEQ multiplex PCR, lists solely in-frame clones and lacks some. The sample holds 150,000 or so clones; around 80% are singletons and the top ten take about 13%. The source material was PBMCs. The TCR sequence derives from a man aged 35 to 55 in good health and CMV-seropositive. The J gene is TRBJ2-7, the V gene TRBV6-6; TRBD2 matches 8 bases. DNA for the CDR3: TGTGCCAGCAGTCCCATAGGGGGACTAGCCTACGAGCAGTACTTC. It translates to CASSPIGGLAYEQYF.